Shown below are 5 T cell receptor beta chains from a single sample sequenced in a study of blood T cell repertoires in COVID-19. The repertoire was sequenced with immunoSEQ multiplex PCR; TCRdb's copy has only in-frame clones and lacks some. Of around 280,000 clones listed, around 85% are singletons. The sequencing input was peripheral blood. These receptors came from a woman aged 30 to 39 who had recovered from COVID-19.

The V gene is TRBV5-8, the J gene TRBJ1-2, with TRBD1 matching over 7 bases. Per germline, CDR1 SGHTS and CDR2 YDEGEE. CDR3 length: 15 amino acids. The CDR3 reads CAPPIQGRGWRGYTF. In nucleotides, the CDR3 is TGTGCTCCTCCAATACAGGGGCGGGGATGGCGAGGCTACACCTTC.

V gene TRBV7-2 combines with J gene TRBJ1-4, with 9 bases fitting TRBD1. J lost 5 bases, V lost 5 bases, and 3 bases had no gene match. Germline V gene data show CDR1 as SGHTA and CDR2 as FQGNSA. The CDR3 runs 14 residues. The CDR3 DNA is TGTGCCAGCAGCCACGACAGGGGGAATGAAAAACTGTTTTTT. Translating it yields CASSHDRGNEKLFF.

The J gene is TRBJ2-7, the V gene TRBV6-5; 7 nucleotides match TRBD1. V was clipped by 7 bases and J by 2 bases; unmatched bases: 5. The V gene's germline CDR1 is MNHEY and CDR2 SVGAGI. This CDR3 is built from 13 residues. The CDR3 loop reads CASKGAATYEQYF. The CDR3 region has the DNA TGTGCCAGCAAGGGGGCTGCCACCTACGAGCAGTACTTC.

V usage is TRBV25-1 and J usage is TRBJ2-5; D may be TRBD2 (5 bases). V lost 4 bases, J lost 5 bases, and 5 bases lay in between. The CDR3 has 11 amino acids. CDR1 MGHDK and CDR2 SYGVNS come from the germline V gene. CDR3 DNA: TGTGCCAGCAGTGGAGGGGAGACCCAGTACTTC. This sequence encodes CASSGGETQYF.

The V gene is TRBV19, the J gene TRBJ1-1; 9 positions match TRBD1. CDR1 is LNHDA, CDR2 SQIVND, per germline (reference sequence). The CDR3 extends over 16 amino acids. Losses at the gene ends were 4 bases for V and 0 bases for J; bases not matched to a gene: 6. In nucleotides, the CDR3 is TGTGCCAGTAGTAACGGACAGGGGACCCTGAACACTGAAGCTTTCTTT. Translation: CASSNGQGTLNTEAFF.